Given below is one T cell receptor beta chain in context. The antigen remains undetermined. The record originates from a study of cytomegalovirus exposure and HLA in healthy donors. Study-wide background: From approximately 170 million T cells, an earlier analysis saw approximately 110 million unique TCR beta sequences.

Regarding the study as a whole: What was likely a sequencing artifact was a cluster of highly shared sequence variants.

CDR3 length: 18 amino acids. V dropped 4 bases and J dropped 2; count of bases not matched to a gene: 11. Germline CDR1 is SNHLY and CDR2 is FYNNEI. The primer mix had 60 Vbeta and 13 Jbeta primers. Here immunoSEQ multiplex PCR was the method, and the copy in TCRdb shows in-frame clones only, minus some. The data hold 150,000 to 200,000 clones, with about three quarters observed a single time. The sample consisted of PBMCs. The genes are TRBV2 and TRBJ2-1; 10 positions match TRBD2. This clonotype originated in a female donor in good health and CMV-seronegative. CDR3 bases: TGTGCCAGCAGTGTGAACAGCGGGAGGGCTCCCCCCTACAATGAGCAGTTCTTC. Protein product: CASSVNSGRAPPYNEQFF.